The T cell receptor (beta chain) under discussion was sequenced for a study of early T cells in non-severe SARS-CoV-2 infection. Overall study: Sequenced material consisted of bulk RNA (from unsorted whole blood), and chains were unpaired.

Study-level results: In VDJdb matching, anti-spike CD8 responses were favored while private and CD4 specificities went missing.

This clonotype has more than one count but fewer than ten. Its specificity is not known. Per the germline V gene, CDR1 is KGHDR and CDR2 is SFDVKD. J was trimmed by 9 bases and V by 4 bases; bases with no gene match: 4. The length of the CDR3 is 13 residues. Each CDR3 protein gets one entry after TCRdb re-called the 5' RACE reads with MiXCR. The table shows 30,000 to 45,000 distinct CDR3 sequences, with approximately 6.3% occurring only once. The sequenced material came from whole blood. The chain recombines TRBV24-1 with TRBJ2-1; 8 nucleotides line up with TRBD2. The origin of this receptor is an adult who was a healthcare worker with PCR-confirmed SARS-CoV-2 infection or an uninfected control (not recorded which). The CDR3 DNA reads as TGTGCCACCAGTGAATTGACTAGCGTTGAGCAGTTCTTC. It codes for CATSELTSVEQFF.